This T cell receptor beta chain was captured by sequencing in a study of metastatic and nonmetastatic thyroid tumors. Whole-study results and caveats: Compared with benign nodules, malignant thyroid tumors were reported to have significantly higher TCR beta diversity in both blood and tumor.

None of the patients had undergone any treatment ahead of thyroid surgery. This clone was counted ten times or more. The antigen remains unidentified. Authors' data handling: What underpinned the distant-metastasis classifier for papillary thyroid cancer was the set of CDR3 differences across clinicopathological groups. TCRdb reanalyzed the PCR reads via MiXCR. These V and J calls originate from TCRdb's pipeline instead of the authors' own analysis. The table has about 82,000 clones, 9.5% to 15% seen once; the top ten hold around 10%. Trimming left V 0 bases short and J 2 bases short, with 11 bases between. Germline V gene sequence: CDR1 SGHNT, CDR2 YENEEA. The CDR3 has 15 residues.

The sequencing input was tumor tissue. This chain links TRBV11-3 with TRBJ2-7, with D tentatively TRBD2 (5 bases). This clonotype originated in a female donor with papillary thyroid cancer or a benign thyroid nodule (not recorded which). Some clones in this sample may be carry-over from other donors' samples. CDR3 DNA: TGTGCCAGCAGCTTAGAAGCCGGGGAGACCTACGAGCAGTACTTC. Its protein product is CASSLEAGETYEQYF.